This T cell receptor (beta chain) is drawn from a study of CD8+ T cells in alopecia areata. RNA was extracted and reverse transcribed into cDNA as the sequencing template. The method was immunoSEQ multiplex PCR; TCRdb's version includes in-frame clones alone and lacks a portion of them. The table includes 95,000 to 150,000 clones, under 65% detected once. J was trimmed by 2 bases and V by 2 bases; bases with no gene match: 4. This CDR3 is built from 15 residues. Germline CDR1 is SGHRS and CDR2 is YFSETQ. Treatment described: oral pan-JAK inhibitor, 5-10 mg twice daily. This clone has only a few counts.

This sequence originates from a human donor with alopecia areata. The sequencing here drew on CD4+ T cells sorted from blood, taken at week 4, from a patient treated with tofacitinib. V usage is TRBV5-1 and J usage is TRBJ2-1; 7 bases are a match to TRBD2. The CDR3 loop is CASSFSSGAYNEQFF. The CDR3 DNA reads as TGCGCCAGCAGCTTCTCTAGCGGAGCCTACAATGAGCAGTTCTTC.